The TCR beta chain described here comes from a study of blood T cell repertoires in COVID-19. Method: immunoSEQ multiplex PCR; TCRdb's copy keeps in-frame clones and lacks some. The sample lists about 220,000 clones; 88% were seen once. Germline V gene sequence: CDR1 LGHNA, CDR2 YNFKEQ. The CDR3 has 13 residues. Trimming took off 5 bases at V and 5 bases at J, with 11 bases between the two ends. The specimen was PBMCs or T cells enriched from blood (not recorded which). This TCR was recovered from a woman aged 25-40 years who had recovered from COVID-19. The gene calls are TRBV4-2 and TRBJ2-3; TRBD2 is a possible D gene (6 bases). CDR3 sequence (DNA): TGTGCCAGCAGCGGGGGGACTCAAGATACGCAGTATTTT. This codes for CASSGGTQDTQYF.